Sequencing of this T cell receptor (beta chain) was carried out in a study of long-term antiretroviral therapy in people with HIV. The V and J ends lost 1 base and 4 bases respectively, with 11 bases between them. CDR1 is GTSNPN, CDR2 SVGIG, per germline (reference sequence). CDR3 length: 14 amino acids. Version v3.0 of the immunoSEQ assay ran at survey level. Sequencing used immunoSEQ multiplex PCR; TCRdb keeps in-frame clones, though not all of them. The table includes 19,000 or so clones, 75% to 85% detected once. This sample comprised unsorted PBMCs, obtained 0.3 years before starting antiretroviral therapy. The TCR originated in a man in his fifties or sixties with HIV. The chain uses TRBV30 and TRBJ1-3, with no clear D. CDR3: CAWSALGEGNTIYF. Here the CDR3 DNA reads TGTGCCTGGAGTGCCTTGGGAGAGGGAAACACCATATATTTT.